A single sample gave rise to the 26 T cell receptor beta chains below, sequenced in a study of siplizumab effects on memory and regulatory T cells. Antigens for these TCRs are unknown. Coculture of mixed lymphocyte reaction cells was performed at 37°C for under seven days. Generated by immunoSEQ multiplex PCR, the TCRdb table keeps only in-frame clones and is missing some. The repertoire holds more than 10,000 clones, about 40% seen once, with around 10% in the top ten. Material: CFSE-low (dividing) CD8+ T cells sorted from an allogeneic mixed lymphocyte reaction. The receptor set was obtained from a human donor in good health; the cells came from an allogeneic mixed lymphocyte reaction.

By share, this clone counts as medium-sized. CDR3 loop: CASSVDSGGSNTGELFF. The CDR3 region has the DNA TGTGCCAGCAGCGTAGATAGCGGGGGTTCGAACACCGGGGAGCTGTTTTTT. V is TRBV9 and J is TRBJ2-2; 9 nucleotides line up with TRBD2. The CDR3 extends over 17 amino acids. CDR1 SGDLS and CDR2 YYNGEE come from the germline V gene. The trim removed 0 bases at V and 0 bases at J, leaving 3 bases unmatched.

The rearrangement links TRBV19 to TRBJ1-5, with TRBD1 identical over 9 bases. The CDR3 consists of 15 residues. Germline V lookup: CDR1 LNHDA, CDR2 SQIVND (reference sequence). The ends lost 3 bases at V and 7 bases at J; junction bases unmatched: 7. CDR3 in DNA: TGTGCCAGTAGTATGGGACAGGGACTGGGCCAGCCCCAGCATTTT. It codes for CASSMGQGLGQPQHF.

In its sample, this clone was seen a few times. This rearrangement joins TRBV12-5 to TRBJ2-1; D unresolved. Germline CDR1 and CDR2: LGHNT and FRNRAP. The CDR3 contains 16 residues. V lost 5 bases, J lost 0 bases, and 14 bases lay in between. CDR3 sequence: CASGGELTSSYNEQFF. The DNA for the CDR3 is TGTGCTAGTGGTGGTGAGTTGACGAGCTCCTACAATGAGCAGTTCTTC.

The chain employs TRBV13 and TRBJ1-5; possible D gene TRBD1, 5 bases. This CDR3 comprises 15 residues. Germline loops: CDR1 PRHDT, CDR2 FYEKMQ (reference sequence). V shed 0 bases and J shed 6 bases, with 12 bases lying between them. The CDR3 is CASSLGIGGGQPQHF. The DNA of the CDR3 is TGTGCCAGCAGCTTAGGTATTGGGGGGGGTCAGCCCCAGCATTTT. The variable domain in full, completed from reference TRBV13 and TRBJ1-5, reads AAGVIQSPRHLIKEKRETATLKCYPIPRHDTVYWYQQGPGQDPQFLISFYEKMQSDKGSIPDRFSAQQFSDYHSELNMSSLELGDSALYFCASSLGIGGGQPQHFGDGTRLSIL.

This clone was found a few times. The V gene is TRBV5-4, the J gene TRBJ1-2; D is uncertain. The CDR3 has 12 residues. Germline CDR1 is SGHNT and CDR2 is YYREEE (reference sequence). Trimming removed 4 bases from V and 7 bases from J, with 11 bases in between. CDR3 sequence reads: CASSPSGAGYTF. The CDR3 DNA is TGTGCCAGCAGCCCGAGCGGAGCTGGCTACACCTTC.

The chain couples TRBV27 to TRBJ1-5; TRBD1 might be the D (5 bases). Germline V lookup: CDR1 MNHEY, CDR2 SMNVEV (reference sequence). V lost 3 bases, J lost 9 bases, and 9 bases lay in between. CDR3 length: 12 residues. The CDR3 DNA sequence: TGTGCCAGCAGTTTCAGCGGGGGGCCCCAGCATTTT. Translating gives CASSFSGGPQHF.

This rearrangement joins TRBV21-1 to TRBJ1-4. TRBV21-1 constitutes a pseudogene. This CDR3 has 19 amino acids. DNA of the CDR3: TGTGCCAGCAGCGCAAAAGGGAGAGGAAGGGAACCAACTAATGAAAAACTGTTTTTT. It encodes CASSAKGRGREPTNEKLFF.

The chain recombines TRBV2 with TRBJ2-1, with 10 nucleotides matching TRBD1. After removal of 6 bases from V and 3 bases from J, the junction contained 5 bases not matched to a gene. This CDR3 has 15 amino acids. CDR1 is SNHLY, CDR2 FYNNEI, per germline. The CDR3 region is CASSMTGGDYNEQFF. For the CDR3, the DNA is TGTGCCAGCAGCATGACAGGGGGCGACTACAATGAGCAGTTCTTC.

This clone was observed a few times. This sequence joins TRBV29-1 and TRBJ1-2; perhaps TRBD1 as D (5 bases). The CDR3 contains 13 residues. With 0 bases removed from V and 4 bases from J, the gap between germline ends came to 9 bases. Germline V gives CDR1 SQVTM, CDR2 ANQGSEA. This chain's CDR3 is CSVEDRAGYGYTF. The CDR3, as DNA: TGCAGCGTTGAAGACAGGGCGGGCTATGGCTACACCTTC.

The chain has TRBV4-2 and TRBJ2-2, with a weak D call TRBD2 (5 bases). Germline CDR1 reads LGHNA; CDR2 reads YNFKEQ. Trimming pared 1 base from V and 0 bases from J, leaving 9 bases between. This CDR3 has 16 residues. The CDR3 region has the DNA TGTGCCAGCAGCCAAGTCACCGGGACGAACACCGGGGAGCTGTTTTTT. Translation: CASSQVTGTNTGELFF.

This sequence joins TRBV4-1 and TRBJ2-5, with 10 bases fitting TRBD1. The J call could be wrong; TRBJ2-7 is a better fit for the DNA end. Germline V CDR1 and CDR2: MGHRA, YSYEKL. The CDR3 contains 14 residues. The CDR3 spells CASSQGQGAYEQYF. The CDR3, as DNA: TGCGCCAGCAGCCAAGGACAGGGGGCTTACGAGCAGTACTTC.

By sample fraction, this clone is medium-sized. The rearrangement joins TRBV2 to TRBJ2-7; no clear D gene. Trimming took 1 base from V and 2 from J, leaving 9 bases between them. The CDR3 runs 14 residues. Germline-derived CDR1 and CDR2 are SNHLY and FYNNEI. The CDR3 DNA sequence: TGTGCCAGCAGTGAAGGGACGGGCACCTACGAGCAGTACTTC. It yields the protein CASSEGTGTYEQYF. Variable domain in full (rest from reference TRBV2 and TRBJ2-7): EPEVTQTPSHQVTQMGQEVILRCVPISNHLYFYWYRQILGQKVEFLVSFYNNEISEKSEIFDDQFSVERPDGSNFTLKIRSTKLEDSAMYFCASSEGTGTYEQYFGPGTRLTVT.

This sequence joins TRBV13 and TRBJ2-5; the match to TRBD2 covers 9 bases. The J segment lost 5 bases and the V segment lost 1 base, leaving 5 bases of the junction unmatched. CDR1 and CDR2 (germline): PRHDT, FYEKMQ (reference sequence). CDR3 length: 15 residues. This CDR3 is CASSLDLAGWETQYF. DNA of the CDR3: TGTGCCAGCAGCTTAGACCTAGCGGGATGGGAGACCCAGTACTTC.

The chain has TRBV6-5 and TRBJ1-1; no reliable D call. The V gene's germline CDR1 is MNHEY and CDR2 SVGAGI. Trimming took off 6 bases at V and 5 bases at J, with 7 bases between the two ends. The CDR3 runs 11 residues. The CDR3 nucleotides are TGTGCCAGCAGCCCGGGAACTGAAGCTTTCTTT. Amino acids: CASSPGTEAFF.

The chain links TRBV6-6 to TRBJ2-7; possibly TRBD1 or TRBD2 for D (5 bases each). Germline V gives CDR1 MNHNY, CDR2 SVGAGI (reference sequence). The CDR3 has 13 residues. V was shortened by 8 bases and J by 0 bases, with 11 bases between the two germline ends. The CDR3 loop reads CASGLGVSYEQYF. The CDR3 bases are TGTGCCAGCGGCTTGGGGGTCTCCTACGAGCAGTACTTC.

J is TRBJ2-5 and V is TRBV11-2; no firm D call. CDR1 is SGHAT, CDR2 FQNNGV, per germline. The CDR3 has 17 amino acids. V was clipped by 1 base and J by 0 bases, with 15 bases between them. The CDR3 region is CASSLGAHWQNQETQYF. For the CDR3, the DNA is TGTGCCAGCAGCTTAGGGGCCCATTGGCAGAACCAAGAGACCCAGTACTTC.

Details on this clone: At one end, the junction sequence differs from germline, possibly due to a read error. The rearrangement uses TRBV6-6 and TRBJ1-1; D perhaps matches TRBD1 (6 bases). This CDR3 has 16 residues. Germline CDR1 reads MNHNY; CDR2 reads SVGAGI (reference sequence). The CDR3 bases are TGTGCCATCAGTGGCCAGGTGGAGGGGGAGAACACTGAAGCTTTCTTT. It yields the protein CAISGQVEGENTEAFF.

The CDR3 spells CASSLGFSSEQFF. The CDR3 DNA sequence: TGTGCCAGCTCCCTCGGATTTTCATCTGAGCAGTTCTTC. The genes are TRBV14 and TRBJ2-1; D not certain. CDR1 and CDR2 from the germline V gene are SGHDN and FVKESK. V was pared by 8 bases and J by 9 bases, with 17 bases between. The CDR3 loop spans 13 amino acids.

J is TRBJ1-6 and V is TRBV27; D may be TRBD1 (5 bases). CDR1 is MNHEY and CDR2 is SMNVEV in the germline V gene (reference sequence). The CDR3 covers 14 residues. V gave up 3 bases and J gave up 5 bases, with 8 bases separating them. CDR3 amino acids: CASSFQGDNSPLHF. DNA of the CDR3: TGTGCCAGCAGTTTTCAGGGTGATAATTCACCCCTCCACTTT.

This chain links TRBV29-1 with TRBJ1-2; D is undetermined. V lost 3 bases to trimming and J lost 0 bases, with 14 bases between them. The germline CDR1 and CDR2 sequences are SQVTM and ANQGSEA. This CDR3 spans 15 amino acids. The CDR3 sequence: CSVEFVGIANYGYTF. Here the CDR3 DNA reads TGCAGCGTTGAGTTCGTTGGGATTGCTAACTATGGCTACACCTTC.

The chain uses TRBV27 and TRBJ2-1; the D gene is possibly TRBD2 (7 bases). Germline V gene lookup returns CDR1 MNHEY and CDR2 SMNVEV (reference sequence). The ends were cut back, 5 bases at V and 10 bases at J, with 21 bases in the middle. The CDR3 contains 15 residues. The CDR3 loop is CASSPTPGGLNEQFF. For the CDR3, the DNA is TGTGCCAGCAGTCCCACCCCGGGGGGCCTCAACGAGCAGTTCTTC.

This clone was recorded at least ten times. This chain joins TRBV27 and TRBJ2-7; 7 nucleotides match TRBD1. This CDR3 is built from 13 residues. Per germline, CDR1 MNHEY and CDR2 SMNVEV (reference sequence). After removal of 6 bases from V and 0 bases from J, the junction contained 2 bases not matched to a gene. CDR3 sequence reads: CASSRGFSYEQYF. The CDR3 DNA reads TGTGCCAGCAGCAGGGGGTTCTCCTACGAGCAGTACTTC.

A few counts support this clone. The chain combines TRBV7-9 with TRBJ1-2, with D maybe TRBD1 (5 bases). V lost 10 bases and J 7 bases, leaving 19 bases between the germline ends. The CDR3 runs to 13 residues. CDR1 is SEHNR, CDR2 FQNEAQ, per germline (reference sequence). The CDR3: CATLFGTELGYTF. The CDR3 bases are TGTGCCACCTTATTCGGGACCGAACTTGGCTACACCTTC.

The chain is built from TRBV29-1 and TRBJ2-3, with 8 bases lining up with TRBD2. The germline V gene encodes CDR1 SQVTM and CDR2 ANQGSEA. The ends lost 6 bases at V and 5 bases at J; junction bases unmatched: 10. This CDR3 is built from 14 residues. DNA of the CDR3: TGCAGCGTGCCTCAAGCGGGAGTTGGAGATACGCAGTATTTT. Its protein product is CSVPQAGVGDTQYF.

The table lists this clone with a few counts. This chain uses TRBV4-1 with TRBJ1-2; D unclear. Germline CDR1 MGHRA, CDR2 YSYEKL. V shed 1 base and J shed 3 bases, with 15 bases lying between them. This CDR3 is built from 16 residues. The CDR3 DNA is TGCGCCAGCAGCCAAGCGGACTTAACACCCCACTATGGCTACACCTTC. This translates into CASSQADLTPHYGYTF.

The chain couples TRBV9 to TRBJ2-5; D unclear. The J call is doubtful: the DNA matches TRBJ2-7 better. CDR1 SGDLS and CDR2 YYNGEE come from the germline V gene. The CDR3 extends over 14 amino acids. CDR3 sequence: CASSPYGETYEQYF. CDR3 nucleotide sequence: TGTGCCAGCAGTCCTTATGGGGAAACCTACGAGCAGTACTTC.